This TCR beta chain was obtained from a study of cytomegalovirus exposure and HLA in healthy donors. Study outcomes and limitations: Data from an earlier analysis indicated that most TCR beta V segments were productive either about 87% or about 30% of the time.

In the case of this clone: Its antigen is undetermined.

In the PCR, 60 Vbeta and 13 Jbeta primers were used. Data came from immunoSEQ multiplex PCR; TCRdb stores just in-frame clones and leaves some out. The profile shows about 250,000 clones, over 75% of them singletons. Sampled while nominally healthy, donors likely had unrecorded immune exposures. Sequenced: PBMCs. The receptor was isolated from a boy aged 5-17 years in good health and CMV-seronegative.

CDR3 DNA sequence: TGTGCCAGCTCTGAAACCGGCGGGATAAACTATGGCTACACCTTC. Its translation is CASSETGGINYGYTF. The J gene is TRBJ1-2, the V gene TRBV18; D not certain. V dropped 6 bases and J dropped 2 bases, with 16 bases sitting between them. CDR3 length equals 15 residues. The V gene's germline CDR1 is KGHSH and CDR2 LQKENI.